This TCR beta chain derives from a study of cytomegalovirus exposure and HLA in healthy donors. The CDR3 sequence is 17 residues long. Trimming cost V 5 bases and J 1 base, with 18 bases left between them. Per germline, CDR1 MNHEY and CDR2 SMNVEV (reference sequence). This PCR relied on a set of 60 Vbeta primers and 13 Jbeta primers. Clones were read by immunoSEQ multiplex PCR, and TCRdb kept only the in-frame ones, dropping some. The sample has some 180,000 clones; about 83% are singletons. The J gene is TRBJ1-5, the V gene TRBV27; TRBD1 might be the D (6 bases). The sequence came from a female donor in good health and CMV-seronegative. What was sequenced was PBMCs. CDR3: CASSPPEGGGSNQPQHF. The CDR3 DNA follows: TGTGCCAGCAGTCCCCCGGAAGGGGGTGGGAGCAATCAGCCCCAGCATTTT.